This T cell receptor beta chain came from a study of CD4 and CD8 cells across lung adenocarcinoma regions. V was pared by 5 bases and J by 12 bases, with 23 bases between. This CDR3 spans 15 amino acids. CDR1 and CDR2 from the germline V gene are MNHEY and SMNVEV (reference sequence). TCRdb re-called the PCR reads with MiXCR, one entry per CDR3 protein. The data contain 5,000 or so distinct CDR3 sequences, approximately 50% of them singletons. Localized lung adenocarcinoma, a non-small cell lung cancer, affected the donors. Sequencing was performed on CD4+ T cells from the margin of a lung tumor. This TCR derives from a male donor with lung adenocarcinoma. The CD4 and CD8 labels of this study may be unreliable. J is TRBJ2-4 and V is TRBV27; D is possibly TRBD1 (6 bases). The DNA for the CDR3 is TGTGCCAGCAGTCTGTTGACAGGAGCCACAGATACTCAGTACTTC. Its protein is CASSLLTGATDTQYF.